This is a list of T cell receptor beta chains from one sample in a study of response to subunit inactivated influenza vaccine. From the RT-PCR reads, TCRdb called clonotypes with MiXCR, one entry per CDR3 protein. This table holds roughly 760,000 distinct CDR3 sequences, 21% found once. This material consisted of PBMCs from blood, taken 4 to 6 days after vaccination. The receptors were gathered from a man between 45 and 60 years old who received an inactivated influenza vaccine. Both conserved end residues are part of each CDR3. Each record gives: J gene, V gene, CDR3 protein.

J: TRBJ2-3
V: TRBV5-1
CDR3: CASSLALGTGATDTQYF

J: TRBJ2-7
V: TRBV7-2
CDR3: CASSFGSAQGAYEQYF

J: TRBJ2-7
V: TRBV6-1
CDR3: CASMGRGSYEQYF

J: TRBJ2-3
V: TRBV7-2
CDR3: CASSLARLADTQYF

J: TRBJ1-1
V: TRBV20-1
CDR3: CSARTLRGGRTEAFF

J: TRBJ2-3
V: TRBV28
CDR3: CASSPGLADLNTDTQYF

J: TRBJ2-1
V: TRBV27
CDR3: CANVKRGGYEQFF

J: TRBJ2-1
V: TRBV11-2
CDR3: CASSLEAGVVNNEQFF

J: TRBJ2-3
V: TRBV27
CDR3: CASSFFGVDTQYF

J: TRBJ2-5
V: TRBV20-1
CDR3: CSATQGYQETQYF

J: TRBJ1-1
V: TRBV10-3
CDR3: CAISEGQGARTEAFF

J: TRBJ2-2
V: TRBV10-3
CDR3: CAISDRTANTGELFF

J: TRBJ2-2
V: TRBV7-3
CDR3: CASSLYSSHTGELFF

J: TRBJ2-4
V: TRBV4-1
CDR3: CASSHDGGTQNIQYF

J: TRBJ2-1
V: TRBV20-1
CDR3: CSARKEPNSYNEQFF

J: TRBJ2-1
V: TRBV25-1
CDR3: CASSEYVGSPYNEQFF

J: TRBJ2-1
V: TRBV20-1
CDR3: CSAPGQGGGSYNEQFF

J: TRBJ1-5
V: TRBV6-2/TRBV6-3
CDR3: CASSYLRMYSNQPQHF

J: TRBJ2-1
V: TRBV27
CDR3: CASSLWGERRFF

J: TRBJ2-1
V: TRBV12-3/TRBV12-4
CDR3: CASSQPWPNNEQFF

J: TRBJ2-1
V: TRBV7-8
CDR3: CASSPRLAGGGNEQFF

J: TRBJ2-3
V: TRBV7-2
CDR3: CASSLLAYTQYF

J: TRBJ2-1
V: TRBV4-1
CDR3: CASSHHSGGAYNEQFF

J: -
V: TRBV12-3/TRBV12-4
CDR3: CASSLRGTQYF

J: TRBJ2-1
V: TRBV20-1
CDR3: CSARRSGEGVGASYNEQFF

J: TRBJ2-7
V: TRBV10-3
CDR3: CAIKQAGSGEQYF

J: TRBJ2-4
V: TRBV5-5
CDR3: CASSLATGHLAKNIQYF

J: TRBJ2-5
V: TRBV7-2
CDR3: CASSWTGGARETQYF

J: TRBJ2-7
V: TRBV20-1
CDR3: CSASDGSITYEQYF

J: TRBJ1-1
V: TRBV28
CDR3: CATHLGTASEAFF

J: TRBJ2-3
V: TRBV28
CDR3: CASNLGRGEFAQYF

J: TRBJ2-6
V: TRBV6-2/TRBV6-3
CDR3: CASSWFVGANVLTF

J: TRBJ2-5
V: TRBV4-3
CDR3: CASSPGLGLETQYF

J: TRBJ1-1
V: TRBV5-1
CDR3: CASSFRAGWGAEAFF

J: TRBJ2-2
V: TRBV20-1
CDR3: CSARGPTANTGELFF

J: TRBJ1-1
V: TRBV7-2
CDR3: CASSSGQPRLNTEAFF

J: TRBJ1-1
V: TRBV7-9
CDR3: CASSIVRGWTEAFF

J: TRBJ2-2
V: TRBV28
CDR3: CASTDPGRNTGELFF

J: TRBJ2-1
V: TRBV7-3
CDR3: CASSSPQDRKQFF

J: TRBJ2-3
V: TRBV5-6
CDR3: CASSVGLAGVRDTQYF

J: TRBJ2-7
V: TRBV29-1
CDR3: CSVVQGGAYEQYF

J: TRBJ2-5
V: TRBV7-2
CDR3: CASSLDLGREDF

J: TRBJ2-5
V: TRBV7-9
CDR3: CASSPPAGVETQYF

J: TRBJ2-2
V: TRBV6-2/TRBV6-3
CDR3: CASSYSTSGFTGELFF

J: TRBJ2-7
V: TRBV6-2/TRBV6-3
CDR3: CASSYSSLGTRSEQYF

J: TRBJ2-1
V: TRBV5-6
CDR3: CAIAPGPAGGNYNEQFF

J: TRBJ2-7
V: TRBV5-1
CDR3: CASSWQGQGAHEQYF

J: TRBJ2-7
V: TRBV9
CDR3: CASSVGWGLNEQYF

J: TRBJ2-7
V: TRBV6-1
CDR3: CASSAGTGFGEQYF

J: TRBJ2-7
V: TRBV20-1
CDR3: CSARDLDHSYEQYF

J: TRBJ2-2
V: TRBV7-7
CDR3: CASSLMGDTGELFF

J: TRBJ1-5
V: TRBV12-3/TRBV12-4
CDR3: CASSLGYRVQPQHF

J: TRBJ2-5
V: TRBV20-1
CDR3: CSATQGARGETQYF

J: TRBJ1-3
V: TRBV12-2
CDR3: CASRFIPPVGSGNTIYF

J: TRBJ1-6
V: TRBV2
CDR3: CASITENSYNSPLHF

J: TRBJ2-5
V: TRBV28
CDR3: CASSPVGMGTQYF

J: TRBJ2-5
V: TRBV12-3/TRBV12-4
CDR3: CASSFWGVSETQYF